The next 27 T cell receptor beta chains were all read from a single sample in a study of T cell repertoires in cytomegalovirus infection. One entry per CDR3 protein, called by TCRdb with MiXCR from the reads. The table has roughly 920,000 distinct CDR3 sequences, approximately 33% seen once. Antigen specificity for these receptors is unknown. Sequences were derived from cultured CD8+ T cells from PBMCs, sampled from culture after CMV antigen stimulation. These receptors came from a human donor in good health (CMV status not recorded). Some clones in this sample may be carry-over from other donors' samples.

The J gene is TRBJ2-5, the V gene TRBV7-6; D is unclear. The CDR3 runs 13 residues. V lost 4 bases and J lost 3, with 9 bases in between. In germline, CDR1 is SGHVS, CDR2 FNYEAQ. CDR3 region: CASSSGSEETQYF. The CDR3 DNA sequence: TGTGCCAGCAGCTCTGGGTCAGAAGAGACCCAGTACTTC.

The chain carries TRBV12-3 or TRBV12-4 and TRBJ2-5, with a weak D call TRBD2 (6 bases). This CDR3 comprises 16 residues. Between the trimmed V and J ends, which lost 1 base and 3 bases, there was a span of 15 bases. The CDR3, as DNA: TGTGCCAGCAGTTTAGTTGGGTGGGGGGATAAAGAGACCCAGTACTTC. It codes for CASSLVGWGDKETQYF.

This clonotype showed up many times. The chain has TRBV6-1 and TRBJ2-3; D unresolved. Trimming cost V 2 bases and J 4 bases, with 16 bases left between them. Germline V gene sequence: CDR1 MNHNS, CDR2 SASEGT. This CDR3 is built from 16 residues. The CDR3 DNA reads TGTGCCAGCAGTGAACTGGTCGCGATCGCCGCAGATACGCAGTATTTT. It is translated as CASSELVAIAADTQYF.

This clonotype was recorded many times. The CDR3 spells CASSLRGQGTDMNTEAFF. DNA of the CDR3: TGTGCCAGCAGCTTAAGGGGACAGGGGACTGATATGAACACTGAAGCTTTCTTT. The chain combines TRBV7-9 with TRBJ1-1, with 10 bases lining up with TRBD1. Germline-derived CDR1 and CDR2 are SEHNR and FQNEAQ (reference sequence). The CDR3 spans 18 residues. V was clipped by 2 bases and J by 0 bases; unmatched bases: 9.

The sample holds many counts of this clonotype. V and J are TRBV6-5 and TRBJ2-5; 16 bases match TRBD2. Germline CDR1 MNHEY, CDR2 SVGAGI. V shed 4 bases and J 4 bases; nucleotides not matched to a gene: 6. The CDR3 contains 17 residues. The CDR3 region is CASSSGLAGGRRETQYF. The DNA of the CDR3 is TGTGCCAGCAGTTCGGGACTAGCGGGGGGGCGTCGAGAGACCCAGTACTTC.

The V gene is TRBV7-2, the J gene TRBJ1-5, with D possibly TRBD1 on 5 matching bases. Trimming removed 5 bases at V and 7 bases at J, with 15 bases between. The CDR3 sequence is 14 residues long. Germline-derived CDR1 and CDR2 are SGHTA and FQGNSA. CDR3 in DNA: TGTGCCAGCAGCCCACTAGGGGCGGACCAGCCCCAGCATTTT. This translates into CASSPLGADQPQHF.

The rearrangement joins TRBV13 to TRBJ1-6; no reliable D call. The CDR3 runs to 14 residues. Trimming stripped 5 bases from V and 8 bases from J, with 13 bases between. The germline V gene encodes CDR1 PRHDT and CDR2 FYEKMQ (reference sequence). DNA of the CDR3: TGTGCCAGCAGCCCTATACCTAGGGATTCACCCCTCCACTTT. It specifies CASSPIPRDSPLHF. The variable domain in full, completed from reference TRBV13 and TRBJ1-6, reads AAGVIQSPRHLIKEKRETATLKCYPIPRHDTVYWYQQGPGQDPQFLISFYEKMQSDKGSIPDRFSAQQFSDYHSELNMSSLELGDSALYFCASSPIPRDSPLHFGNGTRLTVT.

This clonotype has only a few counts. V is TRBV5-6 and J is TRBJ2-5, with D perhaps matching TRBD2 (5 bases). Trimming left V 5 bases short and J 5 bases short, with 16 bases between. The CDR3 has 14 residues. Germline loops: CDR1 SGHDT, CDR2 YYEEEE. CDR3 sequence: CASRVMPDLETQYF. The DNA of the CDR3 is TGTGCCAGCAGGGTAATGCCGGACTTGGAGACCCAGTACTTC.

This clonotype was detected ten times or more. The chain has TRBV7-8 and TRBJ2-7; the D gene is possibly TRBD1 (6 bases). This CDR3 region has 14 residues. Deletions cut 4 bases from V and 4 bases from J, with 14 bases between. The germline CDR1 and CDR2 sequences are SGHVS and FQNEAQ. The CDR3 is CASSSHRVRYEQYF. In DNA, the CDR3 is TGTGCCAGCAGCTCCCACAGGGTTCGGTACGAGCAGTACTTC.

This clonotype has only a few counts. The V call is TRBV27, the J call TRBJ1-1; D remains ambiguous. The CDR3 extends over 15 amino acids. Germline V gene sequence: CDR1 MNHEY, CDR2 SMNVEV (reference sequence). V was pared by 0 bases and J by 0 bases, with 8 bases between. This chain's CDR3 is CASSLSSSLNTEAFF. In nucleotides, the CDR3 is TGTGCCAGCAGTTTATCGTCATCCCTGAACACTGAAGCTTTCTTT.

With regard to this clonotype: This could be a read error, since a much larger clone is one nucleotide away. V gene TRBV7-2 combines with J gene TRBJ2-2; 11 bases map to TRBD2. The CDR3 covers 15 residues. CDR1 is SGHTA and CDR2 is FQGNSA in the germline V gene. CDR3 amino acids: CASSFGSGGAGELLF. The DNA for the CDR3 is TGTGCCAGCAGCTTTGGTAGCGGGGGGGCCGGGGAGCTGCTTTTT. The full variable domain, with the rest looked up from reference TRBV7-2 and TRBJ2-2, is GAGVSQSPSNKVTEKGKDVELRCDPISGHTALYWYRQSLGQGLEFLIYFQGNSAPDKSGLPSDRFSAERTGGSVSTLTIQRTQQEDSAVYLCASSFGSGGAGELLFGEGSRLTVL.

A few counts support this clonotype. CDR3 DNA: TGTGCCAGCAGTTACTCAGAGGGGCTCGGAAACACCATATATTTT. Encoded protein: CASSYSEGLGNTIYF. The chain uses TRBV6-5 and TRBJ1-3, with D perhaps matching TRBD1 (5 bases). The CDR3 spans 15 residues. CDR1 is MNHEY and CDR2 is SVGAGI in the germline V gene. With 0 bases removed from V and 4 bases from J, the gap between germline ends came to 10 bases.

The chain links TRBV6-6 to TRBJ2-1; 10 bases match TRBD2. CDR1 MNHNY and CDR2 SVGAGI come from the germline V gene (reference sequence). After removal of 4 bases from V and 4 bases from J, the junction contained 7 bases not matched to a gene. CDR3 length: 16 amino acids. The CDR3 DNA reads TGTGCCAGCAGTTTTTCCACTAGCGGGGATTACAATGAGCAGTTCTTC. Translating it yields CASSFSTSGDYNEQFF.

CDR3 sequence reads: CASSLTTGSRGANVLTF. Written as DNA, the CDR3 is TGTGCCAGCAGCTTGACAACAGGGTCTAGGGGGGCCAACGTCCTGACTTTC. The chain joins TRBV5-5 to TRBJ2-6, with D possibly being TRBD1 (6 bases). Deletions cut 1 base from V and 4 bases from J, with 15 bases between. This CDR3 is 17 amino acids long. Germline V lookup: CDR1 SGHKS, CDR2 YYEKEE (reference sequence).

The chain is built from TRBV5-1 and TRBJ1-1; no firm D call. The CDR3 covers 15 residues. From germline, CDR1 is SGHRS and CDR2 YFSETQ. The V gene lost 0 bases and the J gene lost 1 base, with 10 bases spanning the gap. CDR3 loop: CASSLGPLTNTEAFF. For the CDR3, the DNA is TGCGCCAGCAGCTTGGGGCCCTTAACGAACACTGAAGCTTTCTTT.

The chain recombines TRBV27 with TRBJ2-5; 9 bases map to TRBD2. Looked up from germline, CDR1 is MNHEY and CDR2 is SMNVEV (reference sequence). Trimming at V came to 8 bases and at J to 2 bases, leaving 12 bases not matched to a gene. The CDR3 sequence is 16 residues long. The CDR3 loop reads CASRYSGGNIQETQYF. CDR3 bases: TGTGCCAGCCGGTATAGCGGGGGTAATATTCAAGAGACCCAGTACTTC.

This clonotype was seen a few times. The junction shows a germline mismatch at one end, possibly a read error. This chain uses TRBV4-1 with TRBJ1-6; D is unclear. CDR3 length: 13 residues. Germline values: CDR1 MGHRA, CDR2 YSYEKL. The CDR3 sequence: CASRGSYNSPLHF. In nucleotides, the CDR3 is TGTGCCAGCAGAGGCTCCTATAATTCACCCCTCCACTTT.

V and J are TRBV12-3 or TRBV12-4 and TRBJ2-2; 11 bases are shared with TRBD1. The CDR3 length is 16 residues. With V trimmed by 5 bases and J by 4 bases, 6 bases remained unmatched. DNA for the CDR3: TGTGCCAGCAGTCTCCGGGACAGGGGGAGCACCGGGGAGCTGTTTTTT. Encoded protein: CASSLRDRGSTGELFF.

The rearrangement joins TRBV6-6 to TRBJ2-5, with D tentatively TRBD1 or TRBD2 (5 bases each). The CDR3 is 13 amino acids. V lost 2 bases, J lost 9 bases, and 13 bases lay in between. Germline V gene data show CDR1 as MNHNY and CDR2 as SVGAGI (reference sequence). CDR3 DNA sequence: TGTGCCAGCAGTTACGGGACGGCCGGGGCCCAGTACTTC. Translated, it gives CASSYGTAGAQYF.

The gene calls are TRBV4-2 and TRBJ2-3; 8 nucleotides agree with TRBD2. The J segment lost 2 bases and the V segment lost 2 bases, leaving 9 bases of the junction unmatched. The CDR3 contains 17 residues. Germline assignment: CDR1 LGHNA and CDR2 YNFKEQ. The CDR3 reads CASSQRVPGGATDTQYF. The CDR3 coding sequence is TGTGCCAGCAGCCAAAGGGTGCCCGGGGGGGCCACAGATACGCAGTATTTT.

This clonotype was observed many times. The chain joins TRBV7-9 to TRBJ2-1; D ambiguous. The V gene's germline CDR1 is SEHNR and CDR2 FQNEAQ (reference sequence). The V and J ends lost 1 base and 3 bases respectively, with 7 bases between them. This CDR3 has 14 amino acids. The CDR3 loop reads CASSLESSYNEQFF. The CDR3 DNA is TGTGCCAGCAGCTTAGAGTCGAGCTACAATGAGCAGTTCTTC.

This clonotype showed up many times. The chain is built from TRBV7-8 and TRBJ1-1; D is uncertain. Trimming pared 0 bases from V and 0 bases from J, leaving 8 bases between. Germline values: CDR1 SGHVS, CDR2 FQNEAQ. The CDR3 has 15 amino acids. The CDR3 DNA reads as TGTGCCAGCAGCTTAGCGAAGGGATTGAACACTGAAGCTTTCTTT. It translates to CASSLAKGLNTEAFF.

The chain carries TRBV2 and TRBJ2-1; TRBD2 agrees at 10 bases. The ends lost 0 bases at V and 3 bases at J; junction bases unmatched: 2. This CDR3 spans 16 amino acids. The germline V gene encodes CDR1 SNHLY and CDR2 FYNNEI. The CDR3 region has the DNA TGTGCCAGCAGTGAAGCCCAGCGGGGGGGCTACAATGAGCAGTTCTTC. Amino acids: CASSEAQRGGYNEQFF.

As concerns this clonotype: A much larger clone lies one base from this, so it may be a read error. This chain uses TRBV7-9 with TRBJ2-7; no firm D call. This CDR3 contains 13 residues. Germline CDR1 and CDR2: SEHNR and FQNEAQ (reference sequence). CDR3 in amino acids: CASSPAGSCEQYF. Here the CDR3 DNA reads TGTGCCAGCAGCCCGGCCGGTTCCTGCGAGCAGTACTTC.

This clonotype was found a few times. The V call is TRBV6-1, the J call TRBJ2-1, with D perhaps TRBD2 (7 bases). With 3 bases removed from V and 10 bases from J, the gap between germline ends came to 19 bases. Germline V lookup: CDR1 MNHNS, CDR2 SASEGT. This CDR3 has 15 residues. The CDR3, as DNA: TGTGCCAGCAGTGATTCGGGGGGCCCCGGGTTGGAGCAGTTCTTC. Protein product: CASSDSGGPGLEQFF.

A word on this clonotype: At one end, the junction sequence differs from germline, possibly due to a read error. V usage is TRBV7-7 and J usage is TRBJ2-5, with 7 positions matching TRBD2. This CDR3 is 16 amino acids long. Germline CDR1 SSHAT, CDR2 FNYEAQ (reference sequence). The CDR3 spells CASSTTGASGKETQYF. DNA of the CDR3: TGTGCTAGCAGCACCACCGGGGCTAGCGGTAAAGAGACCCAGTACTTC.

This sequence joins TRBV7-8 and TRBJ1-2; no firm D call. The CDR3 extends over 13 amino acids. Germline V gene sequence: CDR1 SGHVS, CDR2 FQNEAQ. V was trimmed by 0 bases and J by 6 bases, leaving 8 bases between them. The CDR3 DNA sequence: TGTGCCAGCAGCTTAGCGCTGGTAGATGGCTACACCTTC. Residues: CASSLALVDGYTF.